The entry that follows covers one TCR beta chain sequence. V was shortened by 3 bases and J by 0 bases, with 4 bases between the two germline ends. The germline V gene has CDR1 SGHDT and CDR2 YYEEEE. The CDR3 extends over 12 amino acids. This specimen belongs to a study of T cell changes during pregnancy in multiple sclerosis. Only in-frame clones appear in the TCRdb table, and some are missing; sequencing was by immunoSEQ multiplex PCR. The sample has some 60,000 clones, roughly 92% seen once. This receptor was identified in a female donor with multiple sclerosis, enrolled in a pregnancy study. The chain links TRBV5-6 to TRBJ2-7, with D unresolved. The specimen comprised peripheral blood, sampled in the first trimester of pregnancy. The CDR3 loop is CASSWASYEQYF. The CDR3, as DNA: TGTGCCAGCAGCTGGGCCTCCTACGAGCAGTACTTC.